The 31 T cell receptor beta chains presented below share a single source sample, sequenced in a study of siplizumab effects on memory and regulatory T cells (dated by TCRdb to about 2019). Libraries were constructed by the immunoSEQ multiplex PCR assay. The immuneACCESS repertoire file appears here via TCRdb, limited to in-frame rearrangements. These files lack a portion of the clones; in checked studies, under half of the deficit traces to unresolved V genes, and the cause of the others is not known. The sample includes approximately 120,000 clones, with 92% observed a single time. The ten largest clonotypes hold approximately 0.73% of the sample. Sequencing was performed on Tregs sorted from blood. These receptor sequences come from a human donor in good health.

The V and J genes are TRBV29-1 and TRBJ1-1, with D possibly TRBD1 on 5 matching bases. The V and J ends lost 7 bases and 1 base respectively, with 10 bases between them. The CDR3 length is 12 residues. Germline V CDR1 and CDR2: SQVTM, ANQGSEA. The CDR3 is CSAGRGNTEAFF. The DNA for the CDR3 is TGCAGCGCCGGAAGGGGGAACACTGAAGCTTTCTTT.

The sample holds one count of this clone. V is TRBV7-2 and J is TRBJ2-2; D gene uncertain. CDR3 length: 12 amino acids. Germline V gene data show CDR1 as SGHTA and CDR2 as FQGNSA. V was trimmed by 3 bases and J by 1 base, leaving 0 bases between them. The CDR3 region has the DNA TGTGCCAGCAGCTTGAACACCGGGGAGCTGTTTTTT. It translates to CASSLNTGELFF.

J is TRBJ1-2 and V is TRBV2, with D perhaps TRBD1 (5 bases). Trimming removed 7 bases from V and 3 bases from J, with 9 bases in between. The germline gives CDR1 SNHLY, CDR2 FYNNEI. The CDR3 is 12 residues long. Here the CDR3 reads CASKKGDYGYTF. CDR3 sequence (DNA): TGTGCCAGCAAAAAAGGGGACTATGGCTACACCTTC.

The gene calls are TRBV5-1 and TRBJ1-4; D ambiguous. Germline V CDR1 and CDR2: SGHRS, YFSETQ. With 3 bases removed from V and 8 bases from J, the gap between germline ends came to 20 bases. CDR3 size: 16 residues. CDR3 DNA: TGCGCCAGCAGCTGGGCGAGGTCTCGGGGAGGAGAAAAACTGTTTTTT. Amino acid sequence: CASSWARSRGGEKLFF.

The CDR3 is CASSPLGRAEYSGANVLTF. The DNA for the CDR3 is TGTGCCAGCTCACCATTAGGTCGGGCCGAATACTCTGGGGCCAACGTCCTGACTTTC. V usage is TRBV18 and J usage is TRBJ2-6; D unclear. The CDR3 spans 19 residues. The germline V and J ends were trimmed by 2 bases and 0 bases, with 17 bases remaining between them. Germline V gene data show CDR1 as KGHSH and CDR2 as LQKENI.

CDR3 coding DNA: TGTGCCAGCTCACCAACCCCCCGGGGGCCTAACTATGGCTACACCTTC. It specifies CASSPTPRGPNYGYTF. The chain uses TRBV18 and TRBJ1-2; TRBD1 might be the D (6 bases). CDR1 is KGHSH and CDR2 is LQKENI in the germline V gene. The V end lost 2 bases, the J end lost 0 bases, and 13 bases lay between the germline ends. The CDR3 length is 16 residues.

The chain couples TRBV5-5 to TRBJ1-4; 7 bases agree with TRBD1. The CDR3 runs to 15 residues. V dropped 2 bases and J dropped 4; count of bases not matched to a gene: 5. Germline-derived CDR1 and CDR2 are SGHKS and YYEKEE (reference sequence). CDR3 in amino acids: CASSLGGSNNEKLFF. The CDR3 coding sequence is TGTGCCAGCAGCTTAGGGGGCAGTAATAATGAAAAACTGTTTTTT. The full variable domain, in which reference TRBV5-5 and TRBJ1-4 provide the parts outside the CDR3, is DAGVTQSPTHLIKTRGQQVTLRCSPISGHKSVSWYQQVLGQGPQFIFQYYEKEERGRGNFPDRFSARQFPNYSSELNVNALLLGDSALYLCASSLGGSNNEKLFFGSGTQLSVL.

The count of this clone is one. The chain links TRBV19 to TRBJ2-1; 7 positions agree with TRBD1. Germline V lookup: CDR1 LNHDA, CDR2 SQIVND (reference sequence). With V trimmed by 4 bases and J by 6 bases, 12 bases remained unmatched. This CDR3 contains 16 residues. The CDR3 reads CASSKASARGRNEQFF. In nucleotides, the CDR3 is TGTGCCAGTAGTAAGGCTTCGGCGAGGGGGCGCAATGAGCAGTTCTTC.

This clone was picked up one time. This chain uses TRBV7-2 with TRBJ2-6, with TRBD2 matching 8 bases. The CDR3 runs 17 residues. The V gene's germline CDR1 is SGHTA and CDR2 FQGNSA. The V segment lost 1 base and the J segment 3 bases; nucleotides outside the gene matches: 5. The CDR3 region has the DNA TGTGCCAGCAGCTTAGGAGGGACTAGGGGTGGGGCCAACGTCCTGACTTTC. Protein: CASSLGGTRGGANVLTF.

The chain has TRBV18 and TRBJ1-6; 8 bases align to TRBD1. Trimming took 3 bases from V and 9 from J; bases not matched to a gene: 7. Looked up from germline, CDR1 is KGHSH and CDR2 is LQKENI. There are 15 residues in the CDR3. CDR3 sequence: CASSPDGQGGSPLHF. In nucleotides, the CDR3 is TGTGCCAGCTCACCTGACGGACAGGGTGGTTCACCCCTCCACTTT.

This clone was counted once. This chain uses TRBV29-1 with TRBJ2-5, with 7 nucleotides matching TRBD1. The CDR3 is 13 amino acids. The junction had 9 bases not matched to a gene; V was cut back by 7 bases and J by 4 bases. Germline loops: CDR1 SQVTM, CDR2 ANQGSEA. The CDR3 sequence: CSGRPTGLETQYF. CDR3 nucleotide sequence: TGCAGCGGCCGACCGACAGGGTTAGAGACCCAGTACTTC.

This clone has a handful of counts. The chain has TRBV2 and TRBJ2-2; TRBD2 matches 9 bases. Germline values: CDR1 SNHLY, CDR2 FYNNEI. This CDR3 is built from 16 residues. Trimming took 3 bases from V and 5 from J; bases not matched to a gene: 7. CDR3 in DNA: TGTGCCAGCAGTGAGCGGGAGGGACAATTTACCGGGGAGCTGTTTTTT. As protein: CASSEREGQFTGELFF.

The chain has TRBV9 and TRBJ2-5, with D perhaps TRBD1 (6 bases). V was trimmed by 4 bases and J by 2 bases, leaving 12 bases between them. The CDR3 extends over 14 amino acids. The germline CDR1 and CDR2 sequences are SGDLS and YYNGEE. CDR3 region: CASSKQGFQETQYF. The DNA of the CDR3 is TGTGCCAGCAGCAAACAGGGTTTTCAAGAGACCCAGTACTTC.

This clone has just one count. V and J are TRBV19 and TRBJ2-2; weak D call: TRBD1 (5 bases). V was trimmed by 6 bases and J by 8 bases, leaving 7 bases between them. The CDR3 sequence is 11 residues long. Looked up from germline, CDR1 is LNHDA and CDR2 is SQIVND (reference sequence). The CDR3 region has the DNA TGTGCCAGTAGAAACAGGGGGGAGCTGTTTTTT. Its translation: CASRNRGELFF.

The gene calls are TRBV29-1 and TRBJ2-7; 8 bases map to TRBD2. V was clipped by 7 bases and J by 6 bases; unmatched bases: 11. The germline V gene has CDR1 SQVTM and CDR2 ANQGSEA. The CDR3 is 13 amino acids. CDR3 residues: CSADGGAFAEQYF. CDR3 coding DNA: TGCAGCGCGGACGGGGGGGCCTTCGCCGAGCAGTACTTC.

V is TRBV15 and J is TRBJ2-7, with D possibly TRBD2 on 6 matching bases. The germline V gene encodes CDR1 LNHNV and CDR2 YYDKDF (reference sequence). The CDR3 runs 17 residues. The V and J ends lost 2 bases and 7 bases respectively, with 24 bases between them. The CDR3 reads CATSRRSGRPLGGEQYF. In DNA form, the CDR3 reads TGTGCCACCAGCAGAAGGAGTGGGAGGCCCCTCGGAGGGGAGCAGTACTTC.

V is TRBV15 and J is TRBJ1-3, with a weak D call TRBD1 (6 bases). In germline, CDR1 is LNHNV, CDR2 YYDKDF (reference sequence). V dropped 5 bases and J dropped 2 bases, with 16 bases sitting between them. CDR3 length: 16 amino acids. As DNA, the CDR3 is TGTGCCACCAGCCCTCCGAGGGGGGCTGCTGGAAACACCATATATTTT. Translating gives CATSPPRGAAGNTIYF.

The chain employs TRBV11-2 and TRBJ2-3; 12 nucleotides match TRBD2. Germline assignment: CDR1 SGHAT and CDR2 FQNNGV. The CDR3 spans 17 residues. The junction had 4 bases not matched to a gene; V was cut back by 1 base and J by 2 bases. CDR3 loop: CASSLGASGGATDTQYF. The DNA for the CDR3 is TGTGCCAGCAGCTTAGGTGCTAGCGGGGGGGCCACAGATACGCAGTATTTT.

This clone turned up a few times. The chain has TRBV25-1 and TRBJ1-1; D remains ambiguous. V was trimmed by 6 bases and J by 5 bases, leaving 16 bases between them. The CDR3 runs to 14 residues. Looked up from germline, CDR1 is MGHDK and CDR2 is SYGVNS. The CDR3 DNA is TGTGCCAGCAGCCTTCTGTGGGGAGGGACTGAAGCTTTCTTT. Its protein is CASSLLWGGTEAFF.

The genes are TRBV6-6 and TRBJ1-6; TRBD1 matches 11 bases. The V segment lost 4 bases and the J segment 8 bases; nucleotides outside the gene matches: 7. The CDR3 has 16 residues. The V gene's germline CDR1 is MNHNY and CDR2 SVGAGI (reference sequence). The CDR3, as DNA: TGTGCCAGCAGTTTACCCCGGGACAGGGGGTATTCACCCCTCCACTTT. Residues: CASSLPRDRGYSPLHF.

Here the CDR3 DNA reads TGCAGCGGCCAGGAGGACCCCTACAATGAGCAGTTCTTC. Protein product: CSGQEDPYNEQFF. The rearrangement links TRBV29-1 to TRBJ2-1; D perhaps matches TRBD2 (5 bases). From germline, CDR1 is SQVTM and CDR2 ANQGSEA. V dropped 7 bases and J dropped 2 bases, with 12 bases sitting between them. The CDR3 runs to 13 residues.

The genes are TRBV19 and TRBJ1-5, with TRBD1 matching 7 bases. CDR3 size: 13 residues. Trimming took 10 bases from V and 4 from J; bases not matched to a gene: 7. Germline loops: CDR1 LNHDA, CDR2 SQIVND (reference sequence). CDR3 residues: CATRGQENQPQHF. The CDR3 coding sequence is TGTGCCACCCGAGGACAGGAGAATCAGCCCCAGCATTTT.

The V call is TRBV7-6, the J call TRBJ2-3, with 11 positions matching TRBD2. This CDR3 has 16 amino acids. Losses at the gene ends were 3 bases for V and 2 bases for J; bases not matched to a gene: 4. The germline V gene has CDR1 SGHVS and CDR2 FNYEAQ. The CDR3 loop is CASSFLAGGLTDTQYF. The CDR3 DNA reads TGTGCCAGCAGCTTCCTAGCGGGGGGCCTCACAGATACGCAGTATTTT.

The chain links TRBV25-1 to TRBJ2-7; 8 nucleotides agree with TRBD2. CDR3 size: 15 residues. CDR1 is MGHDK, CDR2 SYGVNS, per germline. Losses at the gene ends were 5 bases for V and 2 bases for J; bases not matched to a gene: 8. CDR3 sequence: CASSYYSGKPYEQYF. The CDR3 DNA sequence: TGTGCCAGCAGTTATTATAGCGGGAAACCCTACGAGCAGTACTTC.

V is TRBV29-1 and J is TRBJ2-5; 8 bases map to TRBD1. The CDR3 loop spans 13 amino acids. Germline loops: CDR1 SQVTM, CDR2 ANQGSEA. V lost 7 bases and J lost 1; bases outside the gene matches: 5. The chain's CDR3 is CSATGGSQETQYF. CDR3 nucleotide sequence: TGCAGCGCCACAGGGGGATCCCAAGAGACCCAGTACTTC.

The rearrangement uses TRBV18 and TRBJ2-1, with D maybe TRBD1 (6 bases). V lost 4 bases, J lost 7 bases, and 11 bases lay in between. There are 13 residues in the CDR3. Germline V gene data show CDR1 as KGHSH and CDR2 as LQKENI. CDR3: CASSHGTLNEQFF. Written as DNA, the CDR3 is TGTGCCAGCTCACACGGGACATTGAATGAGCAGTTCTTC.

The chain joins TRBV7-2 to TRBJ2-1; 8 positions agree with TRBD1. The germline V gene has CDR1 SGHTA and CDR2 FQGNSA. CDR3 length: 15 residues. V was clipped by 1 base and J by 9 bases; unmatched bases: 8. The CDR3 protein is CASSLEGTGWGEQFF. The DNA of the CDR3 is TGTGCCAGCAGCTTAGAGGGGACAGGTTGGGGTGAGCAGTTCTTC.

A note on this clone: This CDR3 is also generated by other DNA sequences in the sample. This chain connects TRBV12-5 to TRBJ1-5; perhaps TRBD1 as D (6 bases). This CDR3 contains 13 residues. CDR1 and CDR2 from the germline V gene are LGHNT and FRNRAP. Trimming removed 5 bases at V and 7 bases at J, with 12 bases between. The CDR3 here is CASGAEGGQPQHF. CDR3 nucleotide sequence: TGTGCTAGTGGTGCCGAGGGGGGCCAGCCCCAGCATTTT.

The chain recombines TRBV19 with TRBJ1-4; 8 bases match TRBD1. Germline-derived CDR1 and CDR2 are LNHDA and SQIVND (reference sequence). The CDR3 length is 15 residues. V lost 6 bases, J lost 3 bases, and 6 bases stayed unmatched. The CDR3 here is CASRGQETANEKLFF. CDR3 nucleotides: TGTGCCAGTAGGGGACAGGAAACAGCTAATGAAAAACTGTTTTTT. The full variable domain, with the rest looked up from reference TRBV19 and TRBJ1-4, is DGGITQSPKYLFRKEGQNVTLSCEQNLNHDAMYWYRQDPGQGLRLIYYSQIVNDFQKGDIAEGYSVSREKKESFPLTVTSAQKNPTAFYLCASRGQETANEKLFFGSGTQLSVL.

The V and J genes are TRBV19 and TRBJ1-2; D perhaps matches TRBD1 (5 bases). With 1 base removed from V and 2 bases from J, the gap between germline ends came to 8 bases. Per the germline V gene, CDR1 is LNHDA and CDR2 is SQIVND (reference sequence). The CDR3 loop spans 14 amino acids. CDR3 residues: CASSIVHRNYGYTF. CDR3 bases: TGTGCCAGTAGTATAGTCCACAGGAACTATGGCTACACCTTC.

The CDR3: CASKLQGDYGYTF. The CDR3 DNA follows: TGTGCCAGTAAACTACAAGGGGACTATGGCTACACCTTC. J is TRBJ1-2 and V is TRBV19; D possibly corresponds to TRBD1 (5 bases). Trimming pared 7 bases from V and 3 bases from J, leaving 12 bases between. Germline V lookup: CDR1 LNHDA, CDR2 SQIVND (reference sequence). CDR3 length: 13 residues.